The 13 T cell receptor beta chains given below trace back to one sample, sequenced in a study of control samples from healthy donors and cancer patients. The table came from immunoSEQ multiplex PCR; TCRdb's copy has only in-frame clones and leaves some out. The sample includes more than 110,000 clones, less than 90% of them seen just once. Sample: blood. Every receptor here comes from a woman between 25 and 40 years old in good health.

J is TRBJ1-5 and V is TRBV6-6; 9 nucleotides align to TRBD1. This CDR3 spans 14 amino acids. The V segment lost 6 bases and the J segment 6 bases; nucleotides outside the gene matches: 6. Germline V gives CDR1 MNHNY, CDR2 SVGAGI (reference sequence). The CDR3 nucleotides read TGTGCCAGCAGCCGGACAGGGGACGGTCAGCCCCAGCATTTT. Its translation: CASSRTGDGQPQHF.

This chain joins TRBV5-6 and TRBJ1-2; 7 nucleotides match TRBD1. Germline CDR1 is SGHDT and CDR2 is YYEEEE. V lost 0 bases and J lost 7; bases outside the gene matches: 6. The CDR3 sequence is 14 residues long. CDR3 in amino acids: CASSLVQGVRGYTF. CDR3 nucleotides: TGTGCCAGCAGCTTGGTTCAGGGGGTCCGTGGCTACACCTTC. The whole variable domain, remainder taken from reference TRBV5-6 and TRBJ1-2, is DAGVTQSPTHLIKTRGQQVTLRCSPKSGHDTVSWYQQALGQGPQFIFQYYEEEERQRGNFPDRFSGHQFPNYSSELNVNALLLGDSALYLCASSLVQGVRGYTFGSGTRLTVV.

This clone was observed once. The V gene is TRBV6-6, the J gene TRBJ2-3; D may be TRBD2 (5 bases). The CDR3 contains 15 residues. Germline assignment: CDR1 MNHNY and CDR2 SVGAGI (reference sequence). V was pared by 2 bases and J by 0 bases, with 9 bases between. This chain's CDR3 is CASSYRGISTDTQYF. The DNA of the CDR3 is TGTGCCAGCAGTTACCGGGGTATCAGCACAGATACGCAGTATTTT.

The V call is TRBV11-2, the J call TRBJ2-3; 9 nucleotides match TRBD2. The CDR3 runs 15 residues. Germline lookup yields CDR1 SGHAT and CDR2 FQNNGV. V shed 4 bases and J 5 bases; nucleotides not matched to a gene: 7. Written as DNA, the CDR3 is TGTGCCAGCAGCTCCCTCGGACTAGCGTTAGATACGCAGTATTTT. The encoded protein is CASSSLGLALDTQYF.

The chain combines TRBV5-4 with TRBJ2-7, with a possible D match to TRBD2 (5 bases). The CDR3 is made up of 20 amino acids. Germline V gene data show CDR1 as SGHNT and CDR2 as YYREEE (reference sequence). The V end lost 0 bases, the J end lost 0 bases, and 25 bases lay between the germline ends. DNA of the CDR3: TGTGCCAGCAGCTTGGCAATGGGCAGTTCGGTGACGGGGTCCTCCTACGAGCAGTACTTC. Amino acid sequence: CASSLAMGSSVTGSSYEQYF.

This clone showed up just a few times. The chain joins TRBV7-8 to TRBJ1-4, with TRBD1 matching 9 bases. Trimming at V came to 5 bases and at J to 7 bases, leaving 8 bases not matched to a gene. CDR1 and CDR2 from the germline V gene are SGHVS and FQNEAQ. The CDR3 is 15 residues long. The CDR3 DNA is TGTGCCAGCAGCCCGATACAGGGGGCTGGTGAAAAACTGTTTTTT. Protein product: CASSPIQGAGEKLFF.

This rearrangement joins TRBV19 to TRBJ1-2; 8 bases line up with TRBD1. Germline V CDR1 and CDR2: LNHDA, SQIVND (reference sequence). The CDR3 covers 14 residues. Trimming cost V 5 bases and J 7 bases; bases outside gene matches: 9. CDR3 sequence reads: CASSDPDREVGYTF. Here the CDR3 DNA reads TGTGCCAGTAGTGACCCGGACAGGGAGGTTGGCTACACCTTC.

There are a few counts of this clone. The V and J genes are TRBV7-9 and TRBJ2-7, with D uncertain. Germline assignment: CDR1 SEHNR and CDR2 FQNEAQ (reference sequence). The CDR3 contains 12 residues. The V and J ends lost 5 bases and 3 bases respectively, with 8 bases between them. This CDR3 reads CASSTHSYEQYF. In nucleotides, the CDR3 is TGTGCCAGCAGCACTCACAGCTACGAGCAGTACTTC.

The chain is built from TRBV10-2 and TRBJ1-1, with D unresolved. V lost 3 bases and J 1 base, leaving 3 bases between the germline ends. Germline V gene lookup returns CDR1 WSHSY and CDR2 SAAADI. The CDR3 contains 12 residues. CDR3 protein: CASSEQNTEAFF. The CDR3 nucleotides are TGCGCCAGCAGTGAACAGAACACTGAAGCTTTCTTT.

The chain joins TRBV11-2 to TRBJ2-5; 9 bases are shared with TRBD1. V lost 5 bases to trimming and J lost 4 bases; unmatched junction nucleotides: 5. The CDR3 consists of 14 residues. Looked up from germline, CDR1 is SGHAT and CDR2 is FQNNGV. CDR3 coding DNA: TGTGCCAGCAGCATCGGACAGGGGCGAGAGACCCAGTACTTC. Its protein product is CASSIGQGRETQYF.

J is TRBJ1-2 and V is TRBV2, with 7 bases identical to TRBD1. This CDR3 is built from 16 residues. V trimming: 1 base; J trimming: 8 bases; junction bases outside the gene matches: 13. Germline V CDR1 and CDR2: SNHLY, FYNNEI. The CDR3 loop is CASSEGGRQGWSGYTF. The CDR3, as DNA: TGTGCCAGCAGTGAAGGGGGGCGACAGGGATGGTCGGGCTACACCTTC.

The chain combines TRBV7-8 with TRBJ1-1; D uncertain. V was cut by 1 base and J by 2 bases, with 5 bases left in between. This CDR3 has 13 residues. Germline CDR1 reads SGHVS; CDR2 reads FQNEAQ. The CDR3 coding sequence is TGTGCCAGCAGCTTAGAGGGTAACACTGAAGCTTTCTTT. Its protein is CASSLEGNTEAFF.

The rearrangement links TRBV30 to TRBJ1-2; D gene unclear. There are 12 residues in the CDR3. V was trimmed by 4 bases and J by 2 bases, leaving 8 bases between them. The V gene's germline CDR1 is GTSNPN and CDR2 SVGIG (reference sequence). DNA of the CDR3: TGTGCCTGGAATGTTGGGAACTATGGCTACACCTTC. Amino acids: CAWNVGNYGYTF.